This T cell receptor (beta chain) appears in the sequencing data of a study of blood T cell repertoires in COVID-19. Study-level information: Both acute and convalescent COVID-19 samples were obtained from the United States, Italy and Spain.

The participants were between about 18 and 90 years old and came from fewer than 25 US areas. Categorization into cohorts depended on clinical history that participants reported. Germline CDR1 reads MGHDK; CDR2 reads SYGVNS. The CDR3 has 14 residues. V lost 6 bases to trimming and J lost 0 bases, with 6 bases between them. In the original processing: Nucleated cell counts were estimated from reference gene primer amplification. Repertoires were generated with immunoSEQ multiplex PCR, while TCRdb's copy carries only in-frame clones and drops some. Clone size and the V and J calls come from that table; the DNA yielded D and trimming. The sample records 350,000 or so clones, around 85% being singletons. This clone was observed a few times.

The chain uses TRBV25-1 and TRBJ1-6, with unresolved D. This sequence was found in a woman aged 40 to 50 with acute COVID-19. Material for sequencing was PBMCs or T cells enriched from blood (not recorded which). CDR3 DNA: TGTGCCAGCAGGGAGAGCTCCTATAATTCACCCCTCCACTTT. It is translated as CASRESSYNSPLHF.